This T cell receptor beta chain was identified during a study of blood T cell repertoires in COVID-19. Study information: PBMCs, B-cell-depleted T cells, or T cells were the source of the cDNA or gDNA that made up the material.

The V gene end was trimmed by 2 bases and the J gene end by 2 bases; junction bases not matched to a gene: 5. The CDR3 is 16 amino acids. Per germline, CDR1 SGHAT and CDR2 FQDESV (reference sequence). Assay: immunoSEQ multiplex PCR; the TCRdb copy retains only in-frame clones and omits some. Here the sample spans about 480,000 clones, approximately 90% being singletons. The V gene is TRBV11-1, the J gene TRBJ2-3; TRBD2 aligns across 9 bases. Source material: peripheral blood. The TCR was taken from a woman aged 50 to 65 with COVID-19, enrolled during active disease. In DNA, the CDR3 is TGTGCCAGCAGCTTACCCCTAGCGGGGACCACAGATACGCAGTATTTT. Residues: CASSLPLAGTTDTQYF.